This T cell receptor beta chain came from a study of cytotoxic CD8 clonotypes in ibrutinib-treated CLL. To note about this clone: Its antigen is not known.

The repertoire was sequenced with immunoSEQ multiplex PCR; TCRdb's copy has only in-frame clones and lacks some. Of 60,000 to 75,000 clones in the sample, about nine tenths are singletons; the top ten hold around 3.1%. Study-wide points: Sustained-remission and progressing patients' sampling times differed. Baseline clonality was higher than in age-matched healthy donors and moved in step with circulating CD8+ T-cell counts. Clonality grew at ibrutinib response; at progression, it decreased back toward baseline.

The CDR3 runs to 15 residues. V lost 6 bases and J lost 7; bases outside the gene matches: 12. The germline gives CDR1 SGHNT, CDR2 YENEEA. The source of this sequence is a human donor with chronic lymphocytic leukemia. The source material was PBMCs, sampled after 12 months of ibrutinib treatment. The rearrangement joins TRBV11-3 to TRBJ2-1, with 7 bases aligning to TRBD2. DNA of the CDR3: TGTGCCAGCAGGTTTCGGCCGGGAGGTTCGAATGAGCAGTTCTTC. Amino acid sequence: CASRFRPGGSNEQFF.